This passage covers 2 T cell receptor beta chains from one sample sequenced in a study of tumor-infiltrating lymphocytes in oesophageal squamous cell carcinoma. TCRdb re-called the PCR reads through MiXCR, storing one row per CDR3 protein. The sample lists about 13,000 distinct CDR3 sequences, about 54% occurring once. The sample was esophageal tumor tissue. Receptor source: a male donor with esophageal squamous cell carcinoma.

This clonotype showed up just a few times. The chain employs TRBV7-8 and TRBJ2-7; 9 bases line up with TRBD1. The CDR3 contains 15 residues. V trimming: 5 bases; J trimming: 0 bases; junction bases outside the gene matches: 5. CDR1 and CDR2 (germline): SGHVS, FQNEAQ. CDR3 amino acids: CASSEGQGPSYEQYF. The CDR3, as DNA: TGTGCCAGCAGCGAAGGACAGGGGCCCTCCTACGAGCAGTACTTC.

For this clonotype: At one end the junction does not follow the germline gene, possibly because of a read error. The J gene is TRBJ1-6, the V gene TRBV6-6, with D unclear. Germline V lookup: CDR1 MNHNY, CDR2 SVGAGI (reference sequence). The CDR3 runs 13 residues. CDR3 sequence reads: CASSQLYYSEQYF. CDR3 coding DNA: TGTGCCAGCAGTCAACTCTATTATAGCGAGCAGTACTTT.